This record concerns one TCR beta chain sequence. The specificity of this receptor is unknown. The data were obtained in a study of cytomegalovirus exposure and HLA in healthy donors (dated by TCRdb to about 2017). Background for the entire study: An earlier analysis of some 600 of the donors reported 250 to 350 Gb of sequence data and approximately 120 million unique TCR beta sequences obtained from about 170 million T cells. The aim of the study was to test whether cataloging public T cell receptors could identify signatures of past pathogen exposure. To predict cytomegalovirus infection status, the study brought together high-throughput TCR immunosequencing, statistical association of individual TCRs with disease status, and machine learning. In the later analysis, no new phenotypic data were used to find candidate immune exposures; instead, reliance was placed on TCR beta sequences and their occurrence across donors. Typing coverage varied by locus: roughly 620-640 donors for A, B, C, DRB1 and DQB1; more than 500 for DQA1; over 600 for DPA1; 450 to 480 for DPB1. Around 330 gigabases of sequencing data and around 85 million unique TCR sequences made up an early release that covered around 640 HLA-typed donors. HLA typing covered class I and class II loci at four-digit resolution. Donor age, sex, ethnicity and CMV serostatus were collected together with the repertoire data. In addition to the first cohort of 666 subjects, a separate validation cohort of some 120 different subjects was used. Among 398 genotyped donors of the cohort, an average of around 240,000 unique TCR beta nucleotide sequences were sequenced per donor, roughly 18% of them non-productive. The study used immunosequencing to profile the T cell repertoires of several hundred subjects and linked those repertoires to cytomegalovirus serostatus. Roughly five DR-DQ haplotypes were handled as single units for association and clustering, since linkage in the cohort was strong. Among the roughly 400 genotyped donors, around 79% belonged to the genetic ancestry cluster associated with self-reported Caucasian donors. Every repertoire in the discovery cohort had been generated on one and the same sequencing platform. A later genetic analysis took genome-wide SNP genotypes for about 55% of the 666 donors and used that subset as a discovery cohort. A later analysis re-analyzed previously published TCR beta repertoires from roughly 600 donors and added high-resolution HLA genotyping to study TCR occurrence patterns. In an earlier analysis of roughly 600 of the donors, high-throughput TCR beta sequencing was used to judge whether each TCR beta V gene segment behaved as functional or pseudogenic.

In total, about 650 healthy bone marrow donors made up the cohort. At the time of sampling, all cohort members were nominally healthy, though unrecorded immune exposures were likely present. The donor tested CMV seronegative and was one of the 352 seronegative cohort members. A peripheral blood sample was provided by each donor, and peripheral blood mononuclear cells were used for TCR beta sequencing. Genomic DNA extraction from the blood cell samples was performed with the Qiagen DNeasy Blood Extraction Kit. What the research found in general, with its limitations: In a later analysis, some 18,000 TCR beta sequences were associated with specific HLA alleles at a false discovery rate of 0.05. The sequencing pipeline was judged likely to have produced a cluster of highly shared sequence variants as a technical artifact. In vitro tests confirmed that three of the cytomegalovirus-associated TCR beta chains recognize cytomegalovirus antigens. Across donors, most TCR sequences were observed very rarely, whereas some public TCRs were present in many individuals. The 87-base-pair reads could not distinguish some IMGT-functional V segments, including TRBV6-2 and TRBV6-3, so those segments were excluded. In a later analysis, TCR association rates were found to vary across HLA loci, with the most associated TCRs seen for DRB1 alleles and the fewest for HLA-C alleles. A further reported finding was that TCR beta sequences accurately predicted the HLA-A and HLA-B alleles for most subjects in the first cohort. Only TCR beta chains were sequenced in this cohort, and the absence of alpha or paired-chain data limited detectable features. CMV serostatus was the only immune exposure information available for the cohort. In an earlier analysis of about 540 of the donors, most TCR beta V segments were observed in productive rearrangements about 87% or about 30% of the time, broadly matching IMGT annotations. In both the original and validation cohorts, the classifier was reported to diagnose cytomegalovirus status with high specificity and sensitivity. The study gave a list of 150 to 200 TCR beta chains associated with cytomegalovirus. Assigning TCR associations to individual alleles was difficult when HLA alleles, especially DR and DQ, strongly co-occurred. Compared with the approximately 710-donor mean, donors in an Asian-associated ancestry cluster had fewer N-insertions in productive TCRs, according to a later genetic analysis. Approximately 16 rarely observed V segments, including chromosome 9 orphons, were excluded from the earlier analysis of almost 600 of the donors because counts were too low. According to a later analysis, parvovirus B19, influenza, CMV and Epstein-Barr virus appeared linked to several top co-occurrence clusters. The presence/absence analyses assumed that sequencing depth was roughly uniform across donors, and that assumption may not be true. A later analysis found that HLA-associated TCR beta chains were more clonally expanded and had lower generation probabilities than equally common non-associated chains. According to the authors, the approach could potentially be generalized to other disease states and immunological phenotypes. Correlated functional status among segregating V segments might be attributable to linkage disequilibrium, but an unknown experimental factor could not be ruled out. In a later analysis, most CMV-associated TCR beta chains were found to appear HLA-restricted, with HLA associations seemingly driven largely by CMV exposure. Because some donors lacked HLA typing at each locus, the association tests relied only on the typed subset. An association between a missense DCLRE1C variant and V-gene and J-gene trimming of TCR beta chains was found in a later genetic analysis and replicated in an independent cohort.

CDR1 GTSNPN and CDR2 SVGIG were looked up in the germline V gene (reference sequence). There are 16 amino acids in the CDR3, from cysteine to phenylalanine inclusive. The DNA shown is the 48-base CDR3, in frame from base 1. V is trimmed back by 0 bases and J by 9 bases, and the junction contains 13 bases that no gene match accounts for. The library was prepared using the immunoSEQ multiplex PCR assay. A mixture of 60 forward primers for TCR Vbeta segments and 13 reverse primers for TCR Jbeta segments was used in the multiplex PCR. A multiplex PCR assay on genomic DNA amplified the CDR3 region of rearranged TCR beta genes. The Illumina HiSeq System was used to sequence the amplified TCR beta libraries as 87-base-pair reads. The study's processing was this. A later analysis tallied 75 million to 95 million unique TCR beta chains across the 666 repertoires, and about 12 million of those chains were shared by two or more donors. Raw reads were error-corrected and collapsed into unique sequences with a nearest-neighbor algorithm that merged closely related sequences to remove PCR and sequencing errors. V, D and J gene segments were assigned by aligning CDR3 sequences to IMGT reference sequences. Each retained sequence needed at least a six-nucleotide match to both a V gene segment and a J gene segment. Rearrangements were called productive when the CDR3 lacked stop codons and stayed in frame with V and J; all others were non-productive. CDR3 was defined by IMGT convention, running from the second conserved V-encoded cysteine to the conserved J-encoded phenylalanine. In an earlier analysis of just under 600 of the donors, sequences lacking an unambiguous match to a single V gene segment were excluded. An earlier analysis of 450 to 650 of the donors called V segments functional above 56.7% productive rearrangements and segregating when the between-donor standard deviation exceeded 5%. To diagnose cytomegalovirus status from the catalog of TCR beta chain sequences, a statistical classification framework was built. In a later analysis, V and J genes were assigned by comparing TCR nucleotide sequences against IMGT/GENE-DB human TR gene sequences. In a later analysis, CDR3 sequences and most-parsimonious VDJ recombination scenarios were assigned using the TCRdist pipeline. A later analysis defined each TCR beta chain by its CDR3 amino acid sequence plus V-gene family, and excluded reads lacking a unique V-gene family. As a way to deal with suspected cross-contamination and a sequencing artifact, a later analysis dropped over 550 nucleotide sequences that were highly shared and had low generation probability. In a later analysis, a clonal expansion index was calculated for each public chain from normalized within-repertoire ranks of inferred template counts. In a later analysis, generation probabilities were computed using a VDJ recombination model fitted to out-of-frame rearrangements, and the results were checked against IGoR. Hypergeometric tests were used in a later analysis to score TCR-TCR, TCR-HLA and TCR-CMV co-occurrence, with a repertoire-size bias correction applied to the TCR pairs. In a later analysis, false discovery rates were estimated by permuting HLA or CMV assignments 20 times. In a later analysis, co-occurring TCRs were grouped using DBSCAN, and TCRdist sequence similarity was added for clustering within HLA-allele-positive subsets. For co-occurrence clustering, repertoires with fewer than 30,000 or more than 120,000 public chains were excluded, along with five repertoires with anomalous nucleotide sharing. What TCRdb holds here is the immuneACCESS table cut down to in-frame rearrangements. Part of the clones is not present; checked against another copy, under half of the missing clones reflect an unresolved V gene, and the others are unexplained. V and J calls and clone size are as listed in that table; D and trimming were resolved from the DNA. The sample has around 140,000 clones on record. The top ten constitute around 2.4% of the sample.

Specimen: PBMCs. The clonotype originates from a woman aged 18-30 years in good health and CMV-seronegative. The V and J genes are TRBV30 and TRBJ2-1, and 8 bases in between align with TRBD2. In nucleotide form, the sequence is TGTGCCTGGAGTGTACTCCCGGGAGGGCCCGGGGGTGAGCAGTTCTTC. It translates as CAWSVLPGGPGGEQFF.